The 23 T cell receptor beta chains below come from one sample, sequenced in a study of T cell changes during pregnancy in multiple sclerosis. Sequencing used immunoSEQ multiplex PCR; TCRdb keeps in-frame clones, though not all of them. Of tens of thousands of clones listed, 85% to 95% are singletons. The sample consisted of peripheral blood, taken before pregnancy. The receptors shown here come from a female donor with multiple sclerosis, enrolled in a pregnancy study.

The chain is built from TRBV7-9 and TRBJ1-3; TRBD1 matches at 10 bases. The germline CDR1 and CDR2 sequences are SEHNR and FQNEAQ (reference sequence). The V and J ends lost 6 bases and 1 base, in that order; junction bases with no gene match: 6. CDR3 length: 16 residues. CDR3 DNA sequence: TGTGCCAGCAGTCGACCGGGACAGGGGTCTGGAAACACCATATATTTT. This translates into CASSRPGQGSGNTIYF.

The rearrangement links TRBV5-5 to TRBJ2-7; 8 bases align to TRBD1. CDR3 length equals 15 residues. V lost 0 bases and J lost 1; bases outside the gene matches: 3. Germline CDR1 is SGHKS and CDR2 is YYEKEE (reference sequence). This chain's CDR3 is CASSLVDRGSYEQYF. The CDR3 region has the DNA TGTGCCAGCAGCTTGGTTGACAGGGGATCCTACGAGCAGTACTTC.

The chain carries TRBV5-1 and TRBJ1-2, with TRBD1 identical over 7 bases. The CDR3 is 14 residues long. After removal of 0 bases from V and 4 bases from J, the junction contained 3 bases not matched to a gene. Per the germline V gene, CDR1 is SGHRS and CDR2 is YFSETQ. The DNA for the CDR3 is TGCGCCAGCAGCTTGGAAGGGGGCATCTATGGCTACACCTTC. Its translation: CASSLEGGIYGYTF.

The genes are TRBV19 and TRBJ1-5; maybe TRBD1 (5 bases). CDR3 size: 14 residues. Trimming pared 7 bases from V and 4 bases from J, leaving 14 bases between. Germline lookup yields CDR1 LNHDA and CDR2 SQIVND (reference sequence). DNA of the CDR3: TGTGCCAGTAACATATGGGGGGGGAATCAGCCCCAGCATTTT. As protein: CASNIWGGNQPQHF. Based on the CDR3 plus reference TRBV19 and TRBJ1-5, the full variable domain is DGGITQSPKYLFRKEGQNVTLSCEQNLNHDAMYWYRQDPGQGLRLIYYSQIVNDFQKGDIAEGYSVSREKKESFPLTVTSAQKNPTAFYLCASNIWGGNQPQHFGDGTRLSIL.

This clone was observed once. The chain is built from TRBV5-1 and TRBJ2-7, with a weak D call TRBD2 (7 bases). Germline CDR1 and CDR2: SGHRS and YFSETQ. The CDR3 runs to 16 residues. V lost 0 bases and J lost 5, with 18 bases in between. CDR3 sequence: CASSLAGGRVSDEQYF. Written as DNA, the CDR3 is TGCGCCAGCAGCTTGGCCGGGGGGCGAGTTTCGGACGAGCAGTACTTC.

The chain links TRBV5-1 to TRBJ1-2; a possible D gene is TRBD1 (6 bases). The CDR3 runs 16 residues. CDR1 and CDR2 from the germline V gene are SGHRS and YFSETQ. V was clipped by 0 bases and J by 4 bases, with 16 bases between them. The CDR3 here is CASSLGTPTGRYGYTF. The CDR3, as DNA: TGCGCCAGCAGCTTGGGTACACCGACAGGCCGCTATGGCTACACCTTC.

This chain uses TRBV15 with TRBJ2-7, with 7 bases that match TRBD2. V lost 1 base, J lost 5 bases, and 2 bases stayed unmatched. The CDR3 is 13 residues long. Germline CDR1 is LNHNV and CDR2 is YYDKDF (reference sequence). CDR3 sequence: CATSRGGGDEQYF. The CDR3 DNA sequence: TGTGCCACCAGCAGAGGGGGAGGGGACGAGCAGTACTTC.

The chain links TRBV28 to TRBJ2-7; 12 nucleotides agree with TRBD2. This CDR3 contains 13 residues. Unmatched junction bases numbered 1, after V lost 6 bases and J lost 4 bases. CDR1 and CDR2 (germline): MDHEN, SYDVKM. In DNA, the CDR3 is TGTGCCAGCAGGACTAGCGGGAGTTACGAGCAGTACTTC. Translation gives CASRTSGSYEQYF.

The V call is TRBV6-6, the J call TRBJ2-1; weak D call: TRBD2 (5 bases). Deletions cut 6 bases from V and 2 bases from J, with 11 bases between. Germline lookup yields CDR1 MNHNY and CDR2 SVGAGI (reference sequence). The CDR3 spans 14 residues. CDR3 nucleotide sequence: TGTGCCAGCAGCGAGGGATCCCCCTACAATGAGCAGTTCTTC. Its protein is CASSEGSPYNEQFF.

The chain recombines TRBV5-4 with TRBJ2-5; 9 bases line up with TRBD2. The CDR3 runs 13 residues. Per germline, CDR1 SGHNT and CDR2 YYREEE (reference sequence). CDR3 DNA sequence: TGTGCTACGAGCGGGGGGAACCAAGAGACCCAGTACTTC. It translates to CATSGGNQETQYF.

The rearrangement links TRBV16 to TRBJ1-4; TRBD1 might be the D (6 bases). Trimming shortened V by 4 bases and J by 1 base, and 10 bases separated the two germline ends. CDR3 length: 15 residues. From germline, CDR1 is KGHSY and CDR2 FQNENV. CDR3 bases: TGTGCCAGCAGCCTCCTACAGGGAACTAATGAAAAACTGTTTTTT. This gives the protein CASSLLQGTNEKLFF.

The J gene is TRBJ1-2, the V gene TRBV6-6; a weak D match, TRBD1 (5 bases). The CDR3 is 16 residues long. V dropped 2 bases and J dropped 5 bases, with 18 bases sitting between them. Germline lookup yields CDR1 MNHNY and CDR2 SVGAGI (reference sequence). CDR3 protein: CASSYGRQGTLYGYTF. The DNA for the CDR3 is TGTGCCAGCAGTTACGGAAGGCAGGGCACCCTTTATGGCTACACCTTC.

The rearrangement joins TRBV7-3 to TRBJ2-1, with D perhaps matching TRBD1 (5 bases). This CDR3 spans 13 amino acids. Germline assignment: CDR1 SGHTA and CDR2 FQGTGA. The V end was cut by 5 bases, the J end by 10 bases, with 15 bases between. The CDR3 DNA sequence: TGTGCCAGCAGCCCCTGGGGCCAAGGGGAGCAGTTCTTC. Protein sequence: CASSPWGQGEQFF.

This clone showed up just once. The chain carries TRBV2 and TRBJ2-7; the match to TRBD1 covers 10 bases. The CDR3 loop spans 14 amino acids. V lost 7 bases, J lost 3 bases, and 6 bases stayed unmatched. Germline CDR1 SNHLY, CDR2 FYNNEI. The CDR3 is CASIIRDRGYEQYF. The CDR3 coding sequence is TGTGCCAGCATTATACGGGACAGGGGCTACGAGCAGTACTTC.

The chain recombines TRBV7-9 with TRBJ2-6; maybe TRBD1 (6 bases). This CDR3 is 18 amino acids long. Trimming removed 6 bases from V and 0 bases from J, with 18 bases in between. Per the germline V gene, CDR1 is SEHNR and CDR2 is FQNEAQ (reference sequence). As DNA, the CDR3 is TGTGCCAGCAGGCCCCCCGGGACATTCAGCTCTGGGGCCAACGTCCTGACTTTC. Amino acid sequence: CASRPPGTFSSGANVLTF.

The table lists this clone with a few counts. The genes are TRBV18 and TRBJ1-5; D call uncertain. The CDR3 covers 16 residues. The germline CDR1 and CDR2 sequences are KGHSH and LQKENI. Trimming shortened V by 2 bases and J by 0 bases, and 11 bases separated the two germline ends. CDR3 coding DNA: TGTGCCAGCTCACCATTTAGGCAGGATAGCAATCAGCCCCAGCATTTT. Its translation: CASSPFRQDSNQPQHF.

The chain employs TRBV18 and TRBJ2-1; 11 bases fit TRBD1. The CDR3 contains 15 residues. The ends lost 3 bases at V and 7 bases at J; junction bases unmatched: 5. Germline CDR1 is KGHSH and CDR2 is LQKENI. The CDR3 nucleotides read TGTGCCAGCTCACCCCGGACAGGGGGCGGGAATGAGCAGTTCTTC. Amino acid sequence: CASSPRTGGGNEQFF. The entire variable domain, with the rest obtained from reference TRBV18 and TRBJ2-1, is as follows: NAGVMQNPRHLVRRRGQEARLRCSPMKGHSHVYWYRQLPEEGLKFMVYLQKENIIDESGMPKERFSAEFPKEGPSILRIQQVVRGDSAAYFCASSPRTGGGNEQFFGPGTRLTVL.

The chain links TRBV28 to TRBJ1-5; D might be TRBD1 (6 bases). Germline CDR1 is MDHEN and CDR2 is SYDVKM. V was trimmed by 6 bases and J by 3 bases, leaving 18 bases between them. The CDR3 length is 16 residues. The CDR3 sequence is CASRRGRGGPNQPQHF. CDR3 nucleotide sequence: TGTGCCAGCAGGAGGGGGAGGGGGGGCCCCAATCAGCCCCAGCATTTT.

The V call is TRBV29-1, the J call TRBJ1-2, with unresolved D. V lost 2 bases and J lost 4, with 8 bases in between. The germline V gene has CDR1 SQVTM and CDR2 ANQGSEA. The CDR3 is 12 amino acids. The CDR3 nucleotides read TGCAGCGTTGAATGGCCAGTCTATGGCTACACCTTC. Its translation is CSVEWPVYGYTF.

This chain joins TRBV7-3 and TRBJ2-7; 9 positions agree with TRBD2. The length of the CDR3 is 15 residues. The V gene's germline CDR1 is SGHTA and CDR2 FQGTGA. The V segment lost 5 bases and the J segment 4 bases; nucleotides outside the gene matches: 9. CDR3 sequence reads: CASSPYAGGQYEQYF. CDR3 nucleotide sequence: TGTGCCAGCAGCCCATATGCGGGGGGGCAATACGAGCAGTACTTC.

About this clone: Within the sample, other DNA sequences also encode this same CDR3. This chain joins TRBV7-9 and TRBJ1-5; weak D call: TRBD1 (6 bases). The CDR3 extends over 13 amino acids. V lost 2 bases, J lost 4 bases, and 6 bases lay in between. The germline gives CDR1 SEHNR, CDR2 FQNEAQ (reference sequence). The CDR3: CASSLQGNQPQHF. As DNA, the CDR3 is TGTGCCAGCAGCTTACAGGGGAATCAGCCCCAGCATTTT.

The V gene is TRBV2, the J gene TRBJ1-2; a possible D gene is TRBD1 (5 bases). V was trimmed by 4 bases and J by 7 bases, leaving 16 bases between them. The CDR3 length is 14 residues. Per the germline V gene, CDR1 is SNHLY and CDR2 is FYNNEI. The CDR3 loop reads CASSVVGQGSGYTF. Here the CDR3 DNA reads TGTGCCAGCAGTGTTGTAGGACAAGGCTCTGGCTACACCTTC. The whole variable domain, filled in from reference TRBV2 and TRBJ1-2, reads EPEVTQTPSHQVTQMGQEVILRCVPISNHLYFYWYRQILGQKVEFLVSFYNNEISEKSEIFDDQFSVERPDGSNFTLKIRSTKLEDSAMYFCASSVVGQGSGYTFGSGTRLTVV.

DNA of the CDR3: TGTGCCAGCAGCTTGTACAACAACTATGGCTACACCTTC. As protein: CASSLYNNYGYTF. The chain is built from TRBV5-8 and TRBJ1-2; D call uncertain. Trimming took off 1 base at V and 2 bases at J, with 6 bases between the two ends. Germline-derived CDR1 and CDR2 are SGHTS and YDEGEE. The CDR3 is 13 residues long.